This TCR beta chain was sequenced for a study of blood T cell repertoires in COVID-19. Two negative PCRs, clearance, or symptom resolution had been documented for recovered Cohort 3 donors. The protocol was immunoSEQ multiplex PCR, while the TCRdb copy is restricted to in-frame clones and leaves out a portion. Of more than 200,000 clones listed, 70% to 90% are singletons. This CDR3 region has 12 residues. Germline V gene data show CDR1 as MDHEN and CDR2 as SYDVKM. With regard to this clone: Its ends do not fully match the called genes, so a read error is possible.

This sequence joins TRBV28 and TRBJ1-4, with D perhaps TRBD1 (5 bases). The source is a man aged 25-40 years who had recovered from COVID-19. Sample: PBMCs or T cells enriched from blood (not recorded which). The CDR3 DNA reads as TGTGCCAGCAGTGAGCAGCCCGGGACTCTAAATTTT. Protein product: CASSEQPGTLNF.